This T cell receptor beta chain was retrieved from a study of regulatory T cells in long-lasting Graves disease. Building the TCR beta libraries relied on iRepertoire HTBI primers, and CDR3 regions underwent Arm-PCR. TCRdb fed the multiplex PCR reads into MiXCR, producing one record per CDR3 protein. The sample records over 500,000 distinct CDR3 sequences, around 16% being singletons. The time point denotes: newly diagnosed GD, antithyroid drugs for less than 3 months. PBMC-derived RNA was used for the TCR library. Germline CDR1 reads SQVTM; CDR2 reads ANQGSEA. Trimming pared 3 bases from V and 0 bases from J, leaving 5 bases between. The CDR3 spans 12 residues. This clonotype was detected a few times. The same sample was also used in a study of T cells in Graves' hyperthyroidism and ophthalmopathy. That study reports: For Graves' hyperthyroidism to be stable, ophthalmopathy could not progress within 18 months. Diagnoses were established using clinical symptoms, serum thyroxine and TRAb, thyroid ultrasound and orbital computed tomography. In the first-round RT-PCR of the TCR CDR3, the HTBI primer set was used. Ophthalmopathy got predicted by the model a median approximately 6 months before its onset.

V and J are TRBV29-1 and TRBJ1-1; D is uncertain. The material was peripheral blood mononuclear cells (PBMCs), obtained at new diagnosis, from a patient treated with antithyroid drugs. The clonotype comes from a young man with Graves disease. The CDR3 bases are TGCAGCGTTGACAGATTGAACACTGAAGCTTTCTTT. It encodes CSVDRLNTEAFF.